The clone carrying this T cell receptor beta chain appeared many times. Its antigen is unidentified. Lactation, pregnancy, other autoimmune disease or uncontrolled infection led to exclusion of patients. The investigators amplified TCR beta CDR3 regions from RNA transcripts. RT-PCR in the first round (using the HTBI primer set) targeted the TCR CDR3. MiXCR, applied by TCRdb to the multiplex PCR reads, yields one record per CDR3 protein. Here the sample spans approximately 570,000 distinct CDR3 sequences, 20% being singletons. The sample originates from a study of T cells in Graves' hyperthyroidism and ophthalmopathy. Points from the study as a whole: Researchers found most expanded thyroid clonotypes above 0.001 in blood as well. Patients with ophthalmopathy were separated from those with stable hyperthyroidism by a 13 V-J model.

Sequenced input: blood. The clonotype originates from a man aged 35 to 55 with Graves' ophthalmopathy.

CDR3 sequence (DNA): TGTGCCAGCAGCCGCGCCTGGGGAGGGGGCACCGGGGAGCTGTTTTTT. It encodes CASSRAWGGGTGELFF. The J gene is TRBJ2-2, the V gene TRBV7-8; possible D gene TRBD2, 7 bases. Trimming removed 5 bases from V and 4 bases from J, with 17 bases in between. Germline V gives CDR1 SGHVS, CDR2 FQNEAQ. This CDR3 is built from 16 residues.